This T cell receptor (beta chain) was documented in a study of tissue T cells after allogeneic stem cell transplantation (dated by TCRdb to 2021 to 2024). As for the study more broadly: Over an approximately three-year period, several adult allo-HCT recipients who had steroid-refractory GVHD were prospectively enrolled in a research-autopsy study. TCR beta repertoires were profiled across many tissues obtained from research autopsies of patients with and without GVHD, as well as in mouse models of GVHD. In viably preserved blood and marrow, CD3+ T cells were flow-sorted if cell numbers allowed, whereas smaller samples went directly to DNA extraction. The human arm was a prospective observational study without blinding or randomization. Every GVHD patient got a graft from a donor, with a handful of grafts unmodified and three CD34-selected to deplete T cells. Five or six GVHD patients had pre-transplant PBMCs available, and those PBMCs were of recipient origin. Gastrointestinal GVHD was present in all GVHD patients, several lines of GVHD-directed therapy were administered to all GVHD patients, and skin involvement was additionally present in roughly 5 GVHD patients. Paper-wide results and their limitations: The study did not determine which tissue TCRs were alloreactive or antigen-specific, and some clones might have been persisting host cells. In both patients and mice, T cells from blood and spleen picked up only a limited part of the TCR repertoire that was detected in tissues. The patient cohort was small and clinically heterogeneous, and sampling depth was acknowledged as a limitation. Only a few T cell clones appeared in more than one patient, yet motif-based clustering showed tissue-specific repertoire signatures that were shared between patients. Within patients, how anatomically similar tissues were was a major factor shaping TCR repertoire composition, regardless of disease or transplant status.

In this sample, this clone turned up once. Its antigen is currently not known. There are no base qualities to consult, and no much larger clone falls within one base. The intended sense of this specimen's time point label: recipient (host-origin) PBMCs collected before allo-HCT. The library came from the immunoSEQ multiplex PCR assay. TCRbeta CDR3 sequencing was done by Adaptive Biotechnologies at survey depth, reporting CDR3 sequences, V/J genes, productive frequency and template counts. Amplification of TCR beta CDR3 regions started from genomic DNA instead of RNA. The paper's data handling went like this. Jensen-Shannon divergence was used to quantify pairwise repertoire overlap between tissues, with a value of 1 indicating complete divergence and a value of 0 indicating identical repertoires. Tissues were grouped by single-linkage agglomerative hierarchical clustering of pairwise JSD values, and the clustering results were shown as dendrograms. GLIPH2 was run on all patient samples with simulation_depth 1000, kmer_min_depth 3, cdr3_length_cutoff 8, keeping groups with more than two unique CDR3s. A standardized tissue-overlap score was generated by extrapolating Jaccard GLIPH-group overlap across patients to a standard repertoire size of 1000 clones. To look at how diversity was associated with clinical or experimental variables, linear mixed-effect models were used, with tissue treated as a fixed effect and individual treated as a random effect. The table comes from immuneACCESS by way of TCRdb, which keeps in-frame sequences with V and J called. Part of the clones is missing from these tables; in studies checked, under half for an unresolved V gene and the rest for unknown reasons. That table is the source of V, J and clone size, and D and trimming were worked out from the DNA. This sample holds 25,000 to 35,000 clones; approximately 85% were observed only once. Approximately 3.5% of the sample goes to the ten largest clones.

The clonotype was recovered from a woman aged 18-49 years who later had graft-versus-host disease after an allogeneic stem cell transplant. The source was blood, collected before transplantation.

For the CDR3, the sequence is CATSRIPPSGEGYNEQFF. At the DNA level, the sequence is TGTGCCACCAGCAGAATCCCCCCTTCAGGGGAGGGCTACAATGAGCAGTTCTTC. The rearranged chain carries TRBV15 and TRBJ2-1; the D region possibly corresponds to TRBD2 (7 bases align). Trimming removed 2 bases from V and 3 bases from J, leaving 20 bases between the germline ends. For CDR1 and CDR2, the germline V gene (reference sequence) lists LNHNV and YYDKDF. The CDR3 runs 18 amino acids, cysteine and phenylalanine included. Left in the record is the CDR3 DNA by itself, 54 bases read in frame from the first base. The CDR3, completed at both ends by the reference TRBV15 and TRBJ2-1 genes, gives the full variable domain DAMVIQNPRYQVTQFGKPVTLSCSQTLNHNVMYWYQQKSSQAPKLLFHYYDKDFNNEADTPDNFQSRRPNTSFCFLDIRSPGLGDTAMYLCATSRIPPSGEGYNEQFFGPGTRLTVL.